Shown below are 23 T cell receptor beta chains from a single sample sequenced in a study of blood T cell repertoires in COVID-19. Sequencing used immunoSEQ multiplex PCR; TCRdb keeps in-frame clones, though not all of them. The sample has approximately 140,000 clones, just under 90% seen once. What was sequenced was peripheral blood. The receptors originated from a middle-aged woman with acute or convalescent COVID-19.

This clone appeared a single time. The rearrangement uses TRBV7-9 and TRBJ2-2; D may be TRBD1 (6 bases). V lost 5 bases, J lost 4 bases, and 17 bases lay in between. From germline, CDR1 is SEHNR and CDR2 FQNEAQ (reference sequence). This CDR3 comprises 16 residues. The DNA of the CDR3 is TGTGCCAGCAGCCTGCCGATAGGGGGACGCACCGGGGAGCTGTTTTTT. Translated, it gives CASSLPIGGRTGELFF.

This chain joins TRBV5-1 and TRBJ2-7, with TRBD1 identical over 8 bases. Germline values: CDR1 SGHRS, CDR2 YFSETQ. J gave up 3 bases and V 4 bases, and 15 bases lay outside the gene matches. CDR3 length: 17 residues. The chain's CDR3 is CASSPWNDRGYLYEQYF. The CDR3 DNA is TGCGCCAGCAGCCCCTGGAATGACAGGGGATACCTCTACGAGCAGTACTTC.

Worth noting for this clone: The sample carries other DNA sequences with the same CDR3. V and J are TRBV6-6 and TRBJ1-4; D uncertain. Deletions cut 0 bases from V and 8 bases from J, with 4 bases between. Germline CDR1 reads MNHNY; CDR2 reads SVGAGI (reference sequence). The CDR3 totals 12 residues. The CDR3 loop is CASSYSREKLFF. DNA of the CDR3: TGTGCCAGCAGTTACTCGAGGGAAAAACTGTTTTTT.

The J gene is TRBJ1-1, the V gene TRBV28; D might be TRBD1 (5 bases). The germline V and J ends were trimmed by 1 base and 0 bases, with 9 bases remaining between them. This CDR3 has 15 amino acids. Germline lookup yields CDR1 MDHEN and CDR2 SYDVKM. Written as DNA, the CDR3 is TGTGCCAGCAGTTTATACCAGGGTATGAACACTGAAGCTTTCTTT. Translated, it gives CASSLYQGMNTEAFF.

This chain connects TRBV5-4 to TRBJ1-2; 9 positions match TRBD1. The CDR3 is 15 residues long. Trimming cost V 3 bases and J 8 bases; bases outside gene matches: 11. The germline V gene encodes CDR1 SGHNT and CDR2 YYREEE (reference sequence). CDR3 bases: TGTGCCAGCAGCTCCTCCGGGACAGGGCAACGAGGCTACACCTTC. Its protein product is CASSSSGTGQRGYTF.

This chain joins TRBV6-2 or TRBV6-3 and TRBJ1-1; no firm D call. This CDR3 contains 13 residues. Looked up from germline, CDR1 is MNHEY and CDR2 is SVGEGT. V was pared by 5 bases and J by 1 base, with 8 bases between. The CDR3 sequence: CASSPSGNTEAFF. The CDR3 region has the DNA TGTGCCAGCAGTCCCTCGGGGAACACTGAAGCTTTCTTT.

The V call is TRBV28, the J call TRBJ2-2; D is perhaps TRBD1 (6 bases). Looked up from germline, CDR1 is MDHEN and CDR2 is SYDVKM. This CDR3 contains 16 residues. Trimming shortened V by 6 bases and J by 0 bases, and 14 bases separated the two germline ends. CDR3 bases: TGTGCCAGCAGCCCCGCCGGGACATCGAACACCGGGGAGCTGTTTTTT. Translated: CASSPAGTSNTGELFF.

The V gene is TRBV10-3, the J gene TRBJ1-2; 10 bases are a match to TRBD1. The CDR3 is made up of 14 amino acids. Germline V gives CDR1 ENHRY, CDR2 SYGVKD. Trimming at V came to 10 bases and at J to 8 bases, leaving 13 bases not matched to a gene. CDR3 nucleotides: TGTGCCAGTTCGACAGGGGGCGCACAGGACGGCTACACCTTC. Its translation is CASSTGGAQDGYTF.

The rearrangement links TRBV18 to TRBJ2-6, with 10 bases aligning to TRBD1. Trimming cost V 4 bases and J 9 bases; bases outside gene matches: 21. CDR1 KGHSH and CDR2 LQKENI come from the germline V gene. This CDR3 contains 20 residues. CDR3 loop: CASSLREPGQGSSDFNVLTF. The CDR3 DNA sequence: TGTGCCAGCTCACTAAGAGAACCGGGACAGGGGTCGTCTGACTTCAACGTCCTGACTTTC.

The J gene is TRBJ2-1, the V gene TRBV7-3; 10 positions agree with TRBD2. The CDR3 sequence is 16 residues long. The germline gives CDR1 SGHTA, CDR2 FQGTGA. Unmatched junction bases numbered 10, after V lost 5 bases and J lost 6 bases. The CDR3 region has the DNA TGTGCCAGCAGCCCCGCCAGCGGGGGGGCTCCCAATGAGCAGTTCTTC. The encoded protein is CASSPASGGAPNEQFF.

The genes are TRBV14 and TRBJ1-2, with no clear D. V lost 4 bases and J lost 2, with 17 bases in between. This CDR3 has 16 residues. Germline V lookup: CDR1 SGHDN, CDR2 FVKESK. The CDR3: CASSPVGSLANYGYTF. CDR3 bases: TGTGCCAGCAGCCCCGTGGGCAGCCTAGCGAACTATGGCTACACCTTC.

Here the CDR3 reads CASSYSGTVNRGYTF. The CDR3 DNA sequence: TGTGCCAGCAGTTACTCAGGGACAGTCAATCGGGGCTACACCTTC. The chain uses TRBV6-5 and TRBJ1-2; 7 bases match TRBD1. The CDR3 contains 15 residues. Germline values: CDR1 MNHEY, CDR2 SVGAGI. Trimming removed 0 bases from V and 8 bases from J; junction bases left unmatched: 9.

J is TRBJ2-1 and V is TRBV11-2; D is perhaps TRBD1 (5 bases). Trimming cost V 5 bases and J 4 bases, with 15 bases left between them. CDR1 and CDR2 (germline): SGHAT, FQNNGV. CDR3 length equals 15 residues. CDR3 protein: CASSQSLGQYNEQFF. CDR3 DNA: TGTGCCAGCAGCCAGAGTCTGGGGCAATACAATGAGCAGTTCTTC.

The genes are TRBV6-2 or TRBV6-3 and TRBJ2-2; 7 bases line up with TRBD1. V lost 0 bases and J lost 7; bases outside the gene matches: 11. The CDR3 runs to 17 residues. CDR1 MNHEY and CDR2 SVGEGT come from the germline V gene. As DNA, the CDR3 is TGTGCCAGCAGTTACTCAACAGGGGCCCTCGTAGTCGGGGAGCTGTTTTTT. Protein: CASSYSTGALVVGELFF.

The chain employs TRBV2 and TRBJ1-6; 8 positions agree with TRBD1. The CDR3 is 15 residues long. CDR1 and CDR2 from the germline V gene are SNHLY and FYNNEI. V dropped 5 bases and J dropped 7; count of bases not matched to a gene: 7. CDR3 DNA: TGTGCCAGCAGTTTAAGGACAGGGACGAATTCACCCCTCCACTTT. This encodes CASSLRTGTNSPLHF.

The CDR3 spells CASSHRPAGELFF. The DNA for the CDR3 is TGTGCCAGCAGCCACAGGCCCGCCGGGGAGCTGTTTTTT. The gene calls are TRBV7-2 and TRBJ2-2, with D possibly matching TRBD1 (5 bases). Trimming shortened V by 5 bases and J by 6 bases, and 10 bases separated the two germline ends. The CDR3 is made up of 13 amino acids. In germline, CDR1 is SGHTA, CDR2 FQGNSA. The variable domain in full, completed from reference TRBV7-2 and TRBJ2-2, reads GAGVSQSPSNKVTEKGKDVELRCDPISGHTALYWYRQSLGQGLEFLIYFQGNSAPDKSGLPSDRFSAERTGGSVSTLTIQRTQQEDSAVYLCASSHRPAGELFFGEGSRLTVL.

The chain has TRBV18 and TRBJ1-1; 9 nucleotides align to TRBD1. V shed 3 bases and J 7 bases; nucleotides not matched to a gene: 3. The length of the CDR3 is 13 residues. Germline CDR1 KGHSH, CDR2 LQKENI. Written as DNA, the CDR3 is TGTGCCAGCTCACCGGACAGGGGAGATGAAGCTTTCTTT. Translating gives CASSPDRGDEAFF.

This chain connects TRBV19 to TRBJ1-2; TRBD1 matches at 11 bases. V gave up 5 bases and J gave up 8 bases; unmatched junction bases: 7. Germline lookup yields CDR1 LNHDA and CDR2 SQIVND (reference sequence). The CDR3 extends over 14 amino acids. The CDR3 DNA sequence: TGTGCCAGTAGTCTAGGGACAGGGGGGAGCGGCTACACCTTC. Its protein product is CASSLGTGGSGYTF.

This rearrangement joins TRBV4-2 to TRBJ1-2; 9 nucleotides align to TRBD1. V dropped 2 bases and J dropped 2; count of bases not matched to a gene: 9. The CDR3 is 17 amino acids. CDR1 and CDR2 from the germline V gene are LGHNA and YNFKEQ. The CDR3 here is CASSQSPGQGLNYGYTF. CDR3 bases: TGTGCCAGCAGCCAAAGTCCGGGACAGGGATTAAACTATGGCTACACCTTC.

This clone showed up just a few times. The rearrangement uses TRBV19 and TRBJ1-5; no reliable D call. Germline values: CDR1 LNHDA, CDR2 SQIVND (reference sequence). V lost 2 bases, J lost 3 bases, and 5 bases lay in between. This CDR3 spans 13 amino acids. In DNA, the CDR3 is TGTGCCAGTAGTATACTTAACAATCAGCCCCAGCATTTT. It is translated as CASSILNNQPQHF.

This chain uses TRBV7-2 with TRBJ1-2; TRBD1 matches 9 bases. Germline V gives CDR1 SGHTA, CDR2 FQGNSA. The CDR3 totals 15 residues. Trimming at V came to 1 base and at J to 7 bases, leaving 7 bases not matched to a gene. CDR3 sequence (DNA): TGTGCCAGCAGCTTAGAGCCTACAGGGGGCCGTGGCTACACCTTC. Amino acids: CASSLEPTGGRGYTF.

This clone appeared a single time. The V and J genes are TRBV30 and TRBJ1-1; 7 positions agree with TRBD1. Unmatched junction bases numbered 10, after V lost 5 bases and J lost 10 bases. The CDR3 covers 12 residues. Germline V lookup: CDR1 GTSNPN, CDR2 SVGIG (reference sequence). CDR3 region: CAWRPQGTGAFF. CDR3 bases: TGTGCCTGGCGACCACAGGGGACGGGAGCTTTCTTT. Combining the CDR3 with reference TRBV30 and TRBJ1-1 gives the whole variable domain SQTIHQWPATLVQPVGSPLSLECTVEGTSNPNLYWYRQAAGRGLQLLFYSVGIGQISSEVPQNLSASRPQDRQFILSSKKLLLSDSGFYLCAWRPQGTGAFFGQGTRLTVV.

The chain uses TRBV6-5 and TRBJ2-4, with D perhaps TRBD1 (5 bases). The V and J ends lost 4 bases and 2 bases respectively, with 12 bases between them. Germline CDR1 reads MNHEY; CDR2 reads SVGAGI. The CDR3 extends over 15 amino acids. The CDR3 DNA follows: TGTGCCAGCAGTTTTAATAGGGGATCCAAAAACATTCAGTACTTC. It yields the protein CASSFNRGSKNIQYF.